The T cell receptor beta chain under discussion was sequenced for a study of blood T cell repertoires in COVID-19. Study summary: The samples span acute and convalescent COVID-19 from the United States, Italy and Spain. Sources were T cells, B-cell-depleted T cells, or PBMCs; the material itself was cDNA or gDNA.

Study processing details: Estimates of nucleated cell counts were drawn from the amplification of reference gene primers. The data were produced by immunoSEQ multiplex PCR, yet TCRdb's version contains in-frame clones alone and is incomplete. That table is the source of V, J and clone size, and D and trimming were worked out from the DNA. The sample gives roughly 43,000 clones, about 90% of which show up once; around a sixth is in the top ten. This clone has just one count. V gave up 3 bases and J gave up 5 bases; unmatched junction bases: 10. This CDR3 is built from 17 residues. The V gene's germline CDR1 is MNHEY and CDR2 SMNVEV (reference sequence).

The sequenced sample consisted of peripheral blood. The rearrangement joins TRBV27 to TRBJ2-3; 11 nucleotides line up with TRBD2. The TCR originated in a human donor in a cohort sampled during active COVID-19. The CDR3 coding sequence is TGTGCCAGCAGTTTGGCTAGCGGGAGGCCCCCGGGAGATACGCAGTATTTT. Protein sequence: CASSLASGRPPGDTQYF.